This T cell receptor (beta chain) was recovered during a study of T-cell reconstitution after alpha-beta-depleted transplantation in children. Germline V lookup: CDR1 SGHNT, CDR2 YYREEE (reference sequence). The CDR3 is 16 residues long. With V trimmed by 4 bases and J by 5 bases, 14 bases remained unmatched. General study findings and limits: Reported findings indicate that, about two months after transplant, alpha-beta T cells came from several hundred expanded clones, which were derived from non-depleted graft cells. T-cell counts and diversity at one year post-transplant came mainly from newly produced T cells. There were some patients whose high TCRbeta diversity at day 60 came from surviving recipient T cells and thymic progenitors.

TCRbeta library preparation incorporated unique molecular identifiers. Via MiXCR, TCRdb re-called the PCR reads, giving one row per CDR3 protein. The data hold roughly 670,000 distinct CDR3 sequences, with roughly 14% observed a single time. This clonotype was counted a few times. Its antigen is not identified. The sample in question was PBMCs, obtained before TCRalphabeta/CD19-depleted stem cell transplant. The chain couples TRBV5-4 to TRBJ1-1, with 7 nucleotides matching TRBD1. This clonotype originated in a girl aged 2 to 9 with congenital amegakaryocytic thrombocytopenia, due to receive a stem cell transplant. The CDR3 spells CASSLSIGQDLTEAFF. The CDR3 DNA reads as TGTGCCAGCAGCCTGAGTATCGGACAGGATCTAACTGAAGCTTTCTTT.